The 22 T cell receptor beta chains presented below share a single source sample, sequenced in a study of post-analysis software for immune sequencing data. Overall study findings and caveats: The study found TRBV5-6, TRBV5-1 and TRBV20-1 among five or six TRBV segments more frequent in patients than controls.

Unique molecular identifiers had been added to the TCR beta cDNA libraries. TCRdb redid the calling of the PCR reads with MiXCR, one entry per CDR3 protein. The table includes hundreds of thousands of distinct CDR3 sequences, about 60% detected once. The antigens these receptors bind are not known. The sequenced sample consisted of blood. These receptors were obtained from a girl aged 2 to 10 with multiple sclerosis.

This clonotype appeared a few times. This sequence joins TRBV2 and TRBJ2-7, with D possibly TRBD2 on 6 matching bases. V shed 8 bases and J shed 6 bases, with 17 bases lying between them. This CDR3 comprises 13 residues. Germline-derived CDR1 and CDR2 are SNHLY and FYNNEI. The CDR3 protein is CASGGGIPLEQYF. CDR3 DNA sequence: TGTGCCAGCGGTGGGGGGATCCCCCTCGAGCAGTACTTC.

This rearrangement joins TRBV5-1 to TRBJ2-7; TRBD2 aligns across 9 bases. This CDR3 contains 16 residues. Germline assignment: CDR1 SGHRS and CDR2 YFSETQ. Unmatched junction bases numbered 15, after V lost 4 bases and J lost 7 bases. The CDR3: CASSPKRGGRAEEQYF. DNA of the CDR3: TGCGCCAGCAGCCCAAAACGGGGCGGGAGGGCCGAAGAGCAGTACTTC.

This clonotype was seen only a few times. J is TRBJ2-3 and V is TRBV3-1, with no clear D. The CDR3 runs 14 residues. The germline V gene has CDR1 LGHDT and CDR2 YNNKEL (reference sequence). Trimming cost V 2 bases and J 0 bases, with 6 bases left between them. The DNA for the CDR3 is TGTGCCAGCAGCCAAACGGCTAGCACAGATACGCAGTATTTT. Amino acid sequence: CASSQTASTDTQYF.

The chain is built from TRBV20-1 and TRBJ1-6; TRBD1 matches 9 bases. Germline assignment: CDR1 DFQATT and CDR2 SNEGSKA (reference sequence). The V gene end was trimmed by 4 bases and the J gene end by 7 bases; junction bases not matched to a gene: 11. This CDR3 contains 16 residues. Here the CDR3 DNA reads TGCAGTGCTACGGCGTCCCGGGACAGGGTAAATTCACCCCTCCACTTT. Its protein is CSATASRDRVNSPLHF.

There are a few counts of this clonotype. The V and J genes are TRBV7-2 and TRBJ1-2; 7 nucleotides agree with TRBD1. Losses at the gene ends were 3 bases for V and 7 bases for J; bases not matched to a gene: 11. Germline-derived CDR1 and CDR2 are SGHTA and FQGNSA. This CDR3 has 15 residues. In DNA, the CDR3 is TGTGCCAGCAGCTTTGGACAGGTTGTCCGGAGTGGCTACACCTTC. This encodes CASSFGQVVRSGYTF.

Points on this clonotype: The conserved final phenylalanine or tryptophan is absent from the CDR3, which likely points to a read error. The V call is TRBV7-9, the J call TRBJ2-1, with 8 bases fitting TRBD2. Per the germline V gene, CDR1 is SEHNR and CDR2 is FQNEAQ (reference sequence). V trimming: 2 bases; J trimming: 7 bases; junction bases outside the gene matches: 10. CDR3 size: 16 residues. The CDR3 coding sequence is TGTGCCAGCAGCTTACGGCTAGGCGGGAGGTCGAATGAGCAGTTCTCC. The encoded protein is CASSLRLGGRSNEQFS.

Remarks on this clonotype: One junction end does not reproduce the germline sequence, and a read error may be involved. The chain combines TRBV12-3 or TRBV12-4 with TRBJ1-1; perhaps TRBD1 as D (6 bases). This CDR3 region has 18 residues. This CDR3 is CTSSPTASLDRLDTEAFF. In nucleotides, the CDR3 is TGTACCAGCAGTCCCACCGCTTCCCTGGACAGACTGGACACTGAAGCTTTCTTT.

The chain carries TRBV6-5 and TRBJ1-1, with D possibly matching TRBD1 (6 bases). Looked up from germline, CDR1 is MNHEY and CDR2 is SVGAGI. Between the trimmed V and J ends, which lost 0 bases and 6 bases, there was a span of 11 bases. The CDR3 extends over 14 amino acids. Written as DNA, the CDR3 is TGTGCCAGCAGTTACTCCTCAGGGGACTCTGAAGCTTTCTTT. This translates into CASSYSSGDSEAFF.

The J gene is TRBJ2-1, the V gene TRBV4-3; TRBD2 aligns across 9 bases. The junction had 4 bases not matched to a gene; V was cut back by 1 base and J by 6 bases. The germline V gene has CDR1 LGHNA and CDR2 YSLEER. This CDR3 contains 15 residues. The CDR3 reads CASSQVRGGVNEQFF. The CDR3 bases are TGCGCCAGCAGCCAAGTGCGCGGGGGGGTCAATGAGCAGTTCTTC.

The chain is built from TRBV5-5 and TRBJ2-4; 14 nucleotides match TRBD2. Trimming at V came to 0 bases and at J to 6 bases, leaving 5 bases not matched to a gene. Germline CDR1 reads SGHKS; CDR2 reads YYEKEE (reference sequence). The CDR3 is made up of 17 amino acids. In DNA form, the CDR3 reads TGTGCCAGCAGCTTGGAGACTAGCGGGAGGGTGAGAAACATTCAGTACTTC. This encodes CASSLETSGRVRNIQYF.

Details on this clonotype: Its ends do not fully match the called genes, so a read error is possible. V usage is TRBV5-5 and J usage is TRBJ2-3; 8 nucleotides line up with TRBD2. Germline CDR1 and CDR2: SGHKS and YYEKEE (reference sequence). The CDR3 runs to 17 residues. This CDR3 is CSSTLGNSGGVTDTQYF. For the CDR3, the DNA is TGTTCCAGCACCCTGGGGAACAGCGGGGGCGTAACAGATACGCAGTATTTT.

The CDR3 region is CASSLRPDSPLHF. The CDR3 nucleotides are TGTGCCAGCAGTTTAAGACCCGATTCACCCCTCCACTTT. The chain links TRBV12-3 or TRBV12-4 to TRBJ1-6; D gene ambiguous. This CDR3 spans 13 amino acids. Trimming cost V 2 bases and J 8 bases, with 7 bases left between them.

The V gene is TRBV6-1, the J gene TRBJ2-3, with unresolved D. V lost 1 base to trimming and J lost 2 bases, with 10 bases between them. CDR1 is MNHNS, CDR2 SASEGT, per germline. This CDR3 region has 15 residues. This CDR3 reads CASSEDSFTTDTQYF. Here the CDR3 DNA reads TGTGCCAGCAGTGAAGACTCGTTTACCACAGATACGCAGTATTTT.

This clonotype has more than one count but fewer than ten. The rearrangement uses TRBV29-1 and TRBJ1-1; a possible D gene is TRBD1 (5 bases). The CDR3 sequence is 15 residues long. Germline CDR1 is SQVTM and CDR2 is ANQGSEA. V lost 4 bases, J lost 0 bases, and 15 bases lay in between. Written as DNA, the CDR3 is TGCAGCGTTGCCCGGGACGCTATAGTGAACACTGAAGCTTTCTTT. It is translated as CSVARDAIVNTEAFF.

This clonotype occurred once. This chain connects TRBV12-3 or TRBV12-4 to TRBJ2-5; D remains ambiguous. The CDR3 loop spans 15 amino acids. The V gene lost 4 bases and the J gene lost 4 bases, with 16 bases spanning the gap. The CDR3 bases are TGTGCCAGCAGTTCACAGACCGCGTCGAGAGAGACCCAGTACTTC. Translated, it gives CASSSQTASRETQYF.

CDR3 amino acids: CASSLEGASEAFF. Written as DNA, the CDR3 is TGTGCCAGCAGTTTAGAGGGGGCCTCTGAAGCTTTCTTT. The chain carries TRBV12-3 or TRBV12-4 and TRBJ1-1; 7 nucleotides agree with TRBD1. Losses at the gene ends were 1 base for V and 6 bases for J; bases not matched to a gene: 2. The CDR3 has 13 amino acids.

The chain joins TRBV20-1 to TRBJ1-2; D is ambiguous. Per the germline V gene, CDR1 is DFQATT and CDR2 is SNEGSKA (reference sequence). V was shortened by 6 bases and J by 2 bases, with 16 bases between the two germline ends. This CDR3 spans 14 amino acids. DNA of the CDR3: TGCAGTGCCAGCATCCCTTATTCGAACTATGGCTACACCTTC. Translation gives CSASIPYSNYGYTF.

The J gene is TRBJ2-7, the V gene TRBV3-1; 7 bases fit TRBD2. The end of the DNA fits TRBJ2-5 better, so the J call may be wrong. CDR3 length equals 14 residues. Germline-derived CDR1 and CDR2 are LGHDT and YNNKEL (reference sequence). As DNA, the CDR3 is TGTGCCAGCAGGCTAGTAGCGGGCGCGGAGACCCAGTACTTC. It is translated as CASRLVAGAETQYF.

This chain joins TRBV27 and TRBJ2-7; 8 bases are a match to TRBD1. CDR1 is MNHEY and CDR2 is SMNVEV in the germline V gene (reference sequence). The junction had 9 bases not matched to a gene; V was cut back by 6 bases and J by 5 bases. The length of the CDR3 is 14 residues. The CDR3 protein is CASSWGRQGNEQYF. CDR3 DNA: TGTGCCAGCAGCTGGGGAAGACAGGGGAACGAGCAGTACTTC.

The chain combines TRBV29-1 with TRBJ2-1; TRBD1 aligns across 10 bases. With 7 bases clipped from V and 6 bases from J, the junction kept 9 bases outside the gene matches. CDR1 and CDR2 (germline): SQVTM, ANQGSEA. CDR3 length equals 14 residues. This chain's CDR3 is CSGLGTGVGNEQFF. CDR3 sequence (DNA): TGCAGCGGCCTCGGGACAGGGGTGGGCAATGAGCAGTTCTTC.

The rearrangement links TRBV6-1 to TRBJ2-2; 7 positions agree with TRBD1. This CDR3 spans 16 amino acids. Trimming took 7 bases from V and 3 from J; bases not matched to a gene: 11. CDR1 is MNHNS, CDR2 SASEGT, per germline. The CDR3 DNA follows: TGTGCCAGCACCGAAGGGGGCGAGTGGGACACCGGGGAGCTGTTTTTT. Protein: CASTEGGEWDTGELFF.

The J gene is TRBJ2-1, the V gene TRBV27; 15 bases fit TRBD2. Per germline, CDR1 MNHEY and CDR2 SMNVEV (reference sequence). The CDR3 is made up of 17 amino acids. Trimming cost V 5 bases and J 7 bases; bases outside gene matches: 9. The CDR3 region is CASSPRTSGGAENEQFF. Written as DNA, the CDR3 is TGTGCCAGCAGTCCGAGGACTAGCGGGGGGGCGGAGAATGAGCAGTTCTTC.